This T cell receptor beta chain was sequenced during a study of T cells expressing NK-cell markers (dated by TCRdb to 2018 to 2021). Some background on the complete study: Three sorted T-cell subsets (CD3+CD56+NKG2C+, CD3+CD56+NKG2C- and CD3+CD56-NKG2C+) from 7 to 9 donors had their TCR beta-chain repertoires profiled. The study sequenced eight donors, all healthy volunteers chosen at random: three men and five women. Sequencing of the libraries produced 2 x 150 bp reads on Illumina HiSeq 2000/2500, MiSeq or NextSeq. Of the eight sequenced donors, seven were found to be HCMV-seropositive and one was found to be HCMV-seronegative. Paper-wide results and their limitations: Those dominant clonotypes were again the most abundant among CD3+CD56-NKG2C+ cells in a handful of donors, at roughly 25-65%. It remained unclear whether the expanded NKG2C-expressing T cell clones were specific for HCMV antigens. In six donors, the dominant CD3+CD56+NKG2C+ clonotypes were found to rank among the top 10 CD8+ clonotypes and to make up about 1.0-7.5% of CD8+ T cells.

The CDR3 has 14 amino acids, counting the end cysteine and phenylalanine. DNA for this receptor is not on file. On this clonotype: Its antigen remains unidentified.

To determine HCMV serostatus, a commercial ELISA kit was used to detect HCMV-specific IgG in serum. Peripheral blood mononuclear cells were isolated from blood by Ficoll density gradient centrifugation. Sequencer: Illumina HiSeq 2000. 5'RACE template switching, by which a universal primer site and unique molecular identifiers were added, was used to make TCR beta cDNA libraries. cDNA synthesis was primed from the TCR beta constant segment and was followed by two successive PCR amplification steps. Per the original workflow: Reads were demultiplexed and grouped by UMI with MIGEC, and clonotypes were assembled and quantified with MiTCR. Only TCR cDNA sequences supported by at least two reads were kept to exclude erroneous sequences. The tcR package was used for downstream repertoire analysis, and clonotypes were matched across fractions by CDR3 nucleotide sequence plus V segment. VDJmatch was used to annotate antigen specificity against VDJdb, with one amino acid substitution in CDR3 permitted. The reads went through TCRdb reprocessing, and each CDR3 protein sequence gets one entry with no DNA. V and J calls and clone size were set by TCRdb, not the authors. The table of this sample itemizes 150,000 to 200,000 distinct CDR3 sequences. The top ten constitute about 18% of the sample.

The sequence was obtained from a woman between 18 and 70 years old in good health. The sequenced sample was blood T cells: a sorted CD56 or NKG2C T cell subset, CD4+ or CD8+ T cells, or bulk PBMC T cells (not recorded which). Recombination connected TRBV12-3 or TRBV12-4 to TRBJ1-6. The CDR3 is CASSLGQKNSPLHF.